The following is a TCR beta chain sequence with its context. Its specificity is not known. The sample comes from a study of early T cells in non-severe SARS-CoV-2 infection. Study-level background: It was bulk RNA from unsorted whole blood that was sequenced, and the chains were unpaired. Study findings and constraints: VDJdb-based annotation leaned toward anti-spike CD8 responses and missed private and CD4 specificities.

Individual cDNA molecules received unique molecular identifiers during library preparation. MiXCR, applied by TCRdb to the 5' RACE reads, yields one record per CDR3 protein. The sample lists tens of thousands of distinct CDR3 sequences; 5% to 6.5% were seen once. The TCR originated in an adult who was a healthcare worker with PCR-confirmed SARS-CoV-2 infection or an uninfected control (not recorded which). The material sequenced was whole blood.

The CDR3 sequence is CASSLGPSGRLYEQYF. Written as DNA, the CDR3 is TGTGCCAGCAGTTTAGGCCCCTCGGGACGACTATACGAGCAGTACTTC. This chain links TRBV27 with TRBJ2-7; D could derive from TRBD1 or TRBD2 (5 bases each). Trimming shortened V by 2 bases and J by 4 bases, and 18 bases separated the two germline ends. This CDR3 has 16 amino acids. Looked up from germline, CDR1 is MNHEY and CDR2 is SMNVEV (reference sequence).